The subject of this entry is one T cell receptor beta chain. Its antigen is unknown. Nothing much larger sits one base from this clone, and base qualities are not available. These data belong to a study of early T cells in non-severe SARS-CoV-2 infection (dated by TCRdb to about 2021). Context from the whole study: Bulk RNA from unsorted whole blood was used for TCR sequencing, so alpha and beta chains could not be paired.

Broad study findings and their caveats: VDJdb matching was skewed toward anti-spike CD8 responses and likely underestimated virus-specific expansions, missing private and CD4 specificities.

The receptor library was made with 5' RACE. Sequencing used a NextSeq 500. To correct for sequencing error and PCR bias, the TCR library protocol tagged individual cDNA molecules with unique molecular identifiers. Both TCR alpha and beta chains were sequenced, and tight co-correlation was observed between alpha and beta sequence abundances in each sample. The authors' pipeline ran thus. V gene, J gene and CDR3 annotation of TCR sequences was performed with Decombinator V4. TCRs were defined as expanded if a significant change between any two time points was detected under a Poisson model with p below 0.0001. Abundances of TCRs were expressed as counts per million after normalisation to the total number of TCRs sequenced in each sample. VDJdb, accessed 1 November 2021, was searched for CMV, EBV and SARS-CoV-2 annotated TCRs, excluding TCRs annotated for multiple antigens. TCRdb trimmed the raw reads at Q25, called clones with MiXCR and kept productive beta chains. Here each entry gathers all rows of one CDR3 protein and keeps the most common genes and DNA. TCRdb, rather than the study authors, made the V and J calls. The table for this sample lists roughly 70,000 distinct CDR3 sequences; 20% to 25% of them were counted only once. The ten largest clones represent about 15% of the sample.

The study was a case-control design nested within a healthcare worker cohort in London, UK, with weekly nasopharyngeal swab PCR tests and blood sampling. Healthcare workers were recruited between 23 and 31 March 2020, during the week of the UK lockdown, and were followed weekly for up to about 15 weeks. Here the sequenced sample was whole blood, taken at baseline. The TCR comes from an adult who was a healthcare worker with PCR-confirmed SARS-CoV-2 infection or an uninfected control (not recorded which).

The CDR3 amino acid sequence is: CASSGDSVGYTF. The DNA is as follows: TGCGCCAGCAGCGGCGATTCAGTAGGCTACACCTTC. The V and J genes are TRBV5-1 and TRBJ1-2; the D gene remains uncertain. The junction shows trimming of 4 bases on V and 8 bases on J, plus 12 bases between the germline ends. The germline V gene provides CDR1 SGHRS and CDR2 YFSETQ. The CDR3 spans 12 residues, from the cysteine through the phenylalanine. The DNA shown is the 36-base CDR3, in frame from base 1.